This T cell receptor beta chain was recorded in a study of cytomegalovirus exposure and HLA in healthy donors. About the study: Ancestry clustering placed 70% to 90% of over 300 genotyped donors in the Caucasian-associated cluster. Study results and caveats: Excluded: some indistinguishable V segments such as TRBV6-2 and TRBV6-3.

The germline CDR1 and CDR2 sequences are SGDLS and YYNGEE. Losses at the gene ends were 4 bases for V and 4 bases for J; bases not matched to a gene: 11. This CDR3 has 16 amino acids. Of note for this clone: Antigen: not known.

The PCR ran on 60 Vbeta and 13 Jbeta primers. Sequencing was performed with immunoSEQ multiplex PCR; in TCRdb, only in-frame clones are kept and a portion is missing. Of around 170,000 clones listed, approximately 84% are singletons. This receptor was obtained from a man aged 50-59 years in good health and CMV-seropositive. Sample: PBMCs. The chain recombines TRBV9 with TRBJ2-7; 10 bases line up with TRBD2. CDR3 residues: CASSPSVAGGAYEQYF. The CDR3 nucleotides are TGTGCCAGCAGCCCTAGCGTAGCGGGAGGAGCATACGAGCAGTACTTC.